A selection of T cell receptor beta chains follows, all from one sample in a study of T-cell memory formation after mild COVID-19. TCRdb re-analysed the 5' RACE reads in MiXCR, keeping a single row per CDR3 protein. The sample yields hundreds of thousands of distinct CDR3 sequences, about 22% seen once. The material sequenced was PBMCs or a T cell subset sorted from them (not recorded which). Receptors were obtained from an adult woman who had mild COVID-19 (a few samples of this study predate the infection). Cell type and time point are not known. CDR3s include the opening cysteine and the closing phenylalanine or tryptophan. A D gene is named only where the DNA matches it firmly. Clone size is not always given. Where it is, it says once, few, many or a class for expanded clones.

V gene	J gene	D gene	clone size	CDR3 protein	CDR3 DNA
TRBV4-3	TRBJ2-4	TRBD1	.	CASSRDRGDIQYF	TGCGCCAGCAGCCGGGACAGGGGAGACATTCAGTACTTC
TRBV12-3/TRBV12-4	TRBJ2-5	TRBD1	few	CASSHPQGEKGETQYF	TGTGCCAGCAGTCACCCACAGGGGGAGAAGGGAGAGACCCAGTACTTC
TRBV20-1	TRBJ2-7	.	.	CSARDGGTKTYEQYF	TGCAGTGCTAGAGATGGCGGGACAAAGACTTACGAGCAGTACTTC
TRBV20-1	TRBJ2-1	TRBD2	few	CSARDPGTTYNEQFF	TGCAGTGCTAGAGATCCTGGGACTACCTACAATGAGCAGTTCTTC
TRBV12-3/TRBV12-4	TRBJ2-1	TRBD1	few	CASGISGGSYNEQFF	TGTGCCAGCGGCATATCAGGGGGCTCCTACAATGAGCAGTTCTTC
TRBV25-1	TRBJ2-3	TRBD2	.	CASSSTSGGTDTQYF	TGTGCCAGCAGTTCAACTAGCGGGGGCACAGATACGCAGTATTTT
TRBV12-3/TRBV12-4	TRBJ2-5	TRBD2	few	CASSPGLAGIGETQYF	TGTGCCAGCAGCCCCGGACTAGCGGGAATCGGAGAGACCCAGTACTTC
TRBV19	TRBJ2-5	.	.	CASSIVWGRETQYF	TGTGCCAGTAGTATAGTCTGGGGCCGGGAGACCCAGTACTTC
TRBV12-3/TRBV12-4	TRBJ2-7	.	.	CASSTYRVRSYEQYF	TGTGCCAGCAGCACCTACAGGGTTAGGTCCTACGAGCAGTACTTC
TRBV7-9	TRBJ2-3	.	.	CASSLQGDTQYF	TGTGCCAGCAGCTTACAAGGGGATACGCAGTATTTT
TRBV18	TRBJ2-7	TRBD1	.	CASSPPTRGLYEQYF	TGTGCCAGCTCACCACCGACGAGGGGGCTGTACGAGCAGTACTTC
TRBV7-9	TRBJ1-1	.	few	CASSDISPGPNTEAFF	TGTGCCAGCAGCGATATATCCCCGGGCCCGAACACTGAAGCTTTCTTT
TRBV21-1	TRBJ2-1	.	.	CASSTTPDGRARDEQFF	TGTGCCAGCAGCACCACCCCTGACGGGAGGGCCAGGGATGAGCAGTTCTTC
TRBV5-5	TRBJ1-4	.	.	CASSLAGGEGEKLFF	TGTGCCAGCAGCTTGGCCGGGGGTGAGGGTGAAAAACTGTTTTTT
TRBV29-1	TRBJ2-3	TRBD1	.	CSVGQGYSTDTQYF	TGCAGCGTTGGACAGGGATATAGCACAGATACGCAGTATTTT
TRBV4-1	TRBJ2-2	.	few	CASSQDPGKNTGELFF	TGCGCCAGCAGCCAAGACCCGGGAAAGAACACCGGGGAGCTGTTTTTT
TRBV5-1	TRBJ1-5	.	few	CASSVGWLF	TGCGCCAGCAGCGTAGGATGGCTTTTT
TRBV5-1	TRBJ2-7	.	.	CASSSDNLYEQYF	TGCGCCAGCAGCTCCGACAACCTCTACGAGCAGTACTTC
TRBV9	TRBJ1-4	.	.	CASSVGGDDEKLFF	TGTGCCAGCAGCGTGGGGGGAGATGATGAAAAACTGTTTTTT
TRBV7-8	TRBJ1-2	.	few	CASSVLSGQNYGYTF	TGTGCCAGCAGCGTATTGTCCGGGCAGAACTATGGCTACACCTTC
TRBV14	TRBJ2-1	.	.	CASSLDWPAHNEQFF	TGTGCCAGCAGCCTCGACTGGCCCGCTCACAATGAGCAGTTCTTC
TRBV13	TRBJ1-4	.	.	CASSFTVGGEKLFF	TGTGCCAGCAGTTTTACGGTGGGCGGTGAAAAACTGTTTTTT
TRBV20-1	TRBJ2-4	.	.	CSARDLRESVKNIQYF	TGCAGTGCTAGAGATCTCCGGGAAAGTGTCAAAAACATTCAGTACTTC